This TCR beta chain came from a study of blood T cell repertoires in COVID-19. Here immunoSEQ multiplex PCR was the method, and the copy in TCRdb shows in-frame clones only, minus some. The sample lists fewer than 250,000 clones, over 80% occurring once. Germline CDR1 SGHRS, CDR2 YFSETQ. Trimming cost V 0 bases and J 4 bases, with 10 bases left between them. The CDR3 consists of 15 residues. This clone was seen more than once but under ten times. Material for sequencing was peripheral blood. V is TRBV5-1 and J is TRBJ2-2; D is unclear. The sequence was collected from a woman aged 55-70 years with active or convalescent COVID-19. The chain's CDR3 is CASSLDAVSTGELFF. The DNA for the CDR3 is TGCGCCAGCAGCTTGGACGCAGTTTCCACCGGGGAGCTGTTTTTT.